This T cell receptor (beta chain) was recovered during a study of T cell responses to AZD1222 COVID-19 vaccine. General study results and limits: Along spike, vaccine-associated CD4 TCRs were found throughout, with dominance at 160-218 and 743-854. Among spike-specific TCRs, nearly half reportedly target unmutated variant regions. Among AZD1222 vaccinees, only six were seropositive at baseline.

This clone was counted once. Its target is unknown. The table came from immunoSEQ multiplex PCR; TCRdb's copy has only in-frame clones and leaves some out. The sample holds 120,000 to 150,000 clones, approximately 88% seen once. Looked up from germline, CDR1 is LNHDA and CDR2 is SQIVND (reference sequence). Trimming stripped 1 base from V and 1 base from J, with 19 bases between. The CDR3 is 18 residues long. The chain joins TRBV19 to TRBJ1-1; D is unclear. This receptor was taken from an adult in good health. Sequences were derived from peripheral blood, sampled on day 0 of MenACWY control vaccination. The CDR3 nucleotides read TGTGCCAGTAGTATAGGTGGCGGAGAACGACTTTCGAACACTGAAGCTTTCTTT. Protein: CASSIGGGERLSNTEAFF.